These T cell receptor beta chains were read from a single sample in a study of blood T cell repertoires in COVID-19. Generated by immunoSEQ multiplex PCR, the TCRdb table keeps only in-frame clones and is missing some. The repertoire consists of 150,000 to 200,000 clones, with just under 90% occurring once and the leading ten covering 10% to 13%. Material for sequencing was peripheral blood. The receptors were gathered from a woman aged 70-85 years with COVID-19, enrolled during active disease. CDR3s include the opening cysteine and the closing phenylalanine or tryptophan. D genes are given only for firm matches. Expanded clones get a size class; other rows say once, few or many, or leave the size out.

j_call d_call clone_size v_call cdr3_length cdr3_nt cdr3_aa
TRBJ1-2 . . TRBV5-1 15 TGCGCCAGCAGCTTGGGATCAATTCAGAACTATGGCTACACCTTC CASSLGSIQNYGYTF
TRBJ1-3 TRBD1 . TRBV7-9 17 TGTGCCAGCAGCTTAGTTCAGGGGGCGAACGCTGGAAACACCATATATTTT CASSLVQGANAGNTIYF
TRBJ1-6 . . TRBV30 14 TGTGCCTGGAGAGGCAGCGTTACTAATTCACCCCTCCACTTT CAWRGSVTNSPLHF
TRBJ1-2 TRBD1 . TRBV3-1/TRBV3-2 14 TGTGCCAGCAGCCCTCCGGGACAGGGCGGTGGCTACACCTTC CASSPPGQGGGYTF
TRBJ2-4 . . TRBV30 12 TGTGCCTGGAGTTACGGTGGAGACATTCAGTACTTC CAWSYGGDIQYF
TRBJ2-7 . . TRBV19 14 TGTGCCAGTAGTAGGCAACCTAACAGCTACGAGCAGTACTTC CASSRQPNSYEQYF
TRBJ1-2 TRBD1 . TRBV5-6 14 TGTGCCAGCAGCAAGGACAGGGTCGTCTATGGCTACACCTTC CASSKDRVVYGYTF
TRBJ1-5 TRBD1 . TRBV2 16 TGTGCCAGCAGTGATCCCAGACAGGGGGGGAGTCAGCCCCAGCATTTT CASSDPRQGGSQPQHF
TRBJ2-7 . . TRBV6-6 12 TGTGCCAGCAGTACAGGGATCTACGAGCAGTACTTC CASSTGIYEQYF
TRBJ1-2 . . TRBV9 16 TGTGCCAGCAGCGTAGGAGGAGTTACCTTTAACTATGGCTACACCTTC CASSVGGVTFNYGYTF
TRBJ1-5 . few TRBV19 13 TGTGCCAGTAGCCTATTAAAAGCTCAGCCCCAGCATTTT CASSLLKAQPQHF
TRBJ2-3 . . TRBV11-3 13 TGTGCCAGCAGCCGAGGGATGGGAGATACGCAGTATTTT CASSRGMGDTQYF
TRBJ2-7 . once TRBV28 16 TGTGCCAGCAGTTTAGTGGCGCGGCAGGGGACCTACGAGCAGTACTTC CASSLVARQGTYEQYF
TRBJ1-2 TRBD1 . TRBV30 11 TGTGCCTGGAGTGTAGGGGGCGGCTACACCTTC CAWSVGGGYTF
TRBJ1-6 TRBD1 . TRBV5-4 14 TGTGCCAGCAGCAAGGGACAGAAAAATTCACCCCTCCACTTT CASSKGQKNSPLHF
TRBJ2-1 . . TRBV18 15 TGTGCCAGCTCACCGCGGCGGGGAGCCTACAATGAGCAGTTCTTC CASSPRRGAYNEQFF
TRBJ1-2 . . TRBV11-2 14 TGTGCCAGCAGCCTCTCAGGGGTTGGATATGGCTACACCTTC CASSLSGVGYGYTF
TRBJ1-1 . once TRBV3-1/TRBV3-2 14 TGTGCCAGCAGCCAAGACGGTGGTAACACTGAAGCTTTCTTT CASSQDGGNTEAFF
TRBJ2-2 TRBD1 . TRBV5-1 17 TGCGCCAGCAGCTTGGCCCGGGACAGGGTGGACACCGGGGAGCTGTTTTTT CASSLARDRVDTGELFF
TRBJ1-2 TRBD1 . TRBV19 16 TGTGCCAGTAGTACGAACCTGGACAGGGGTAACTATGGCTACACCTTC CASSTNLDRGNYGYTF
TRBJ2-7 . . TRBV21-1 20 TGTGCCAGCAGCAAAGGGGCCGGGACAGGGGGCCGGGCCCCGACCTACGAGCAGTACTTC CASSKGAGTGGRAPTYEQYF
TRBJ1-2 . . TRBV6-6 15 TGTGCCAGCAGTTACACCCCCTCCGGGGGGGGTGGCTACACCTTC CASSYTPSGGGGYTF
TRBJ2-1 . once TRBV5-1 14 TGCGCCAGCAGCAGCAGGATTAGCGGCGATGAGCAGTTCTTC CASSSRISGDEQFF
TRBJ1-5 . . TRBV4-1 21 TGCGCCAGCAGCCAAGATACCCCTCGGGAGGCTCTCCTACCGGGCAATCAGCCCCAGCATTTT CASSQDTPREALLPGNQPQHF
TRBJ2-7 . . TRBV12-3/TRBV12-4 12 TGTGCCAGCAGTTTAAGCCCGTACGAGCAGTACTTC CASSLSPYEQYF
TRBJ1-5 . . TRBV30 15 TGTGCCTGGAGTGTAGGATTCCAGGGGAACCAGCCCCAGCATTTT CAWSVGFQGNQPQHF